This T cell receptor beta chain was profiled in a study of blood T cell repertoires in COVID-19. At the level of the study: Samples representing acute and convalescent COVID-19 were sourced from the United States, Italy and Spain. The cDNA or gDNA used as material had been derived from T cells, B-cell-depleted T cells, or PBMCs.

The authors' processing: From reference gene primer amplification, estimates of nucleated cell counts were derived. Clones were sequenced by immunoSEQ multiplex PCR, and TCRdb holds only the in-frame ones, with some missing. V and J calls and clone size come straight from that table; D and trimming were deduced from the DNA. The table shows around 150,000 clones, with roughly 84% occurring only once. This receptor was taken from a woman aged 55-70 years with COVID-19, enrolled during active disease. The sequenced sample was peripheral blood.

CDR3 sequence: CAWSRGVLNSPLHF. The CDR3 DNA follows: TGTGCCTGGAGCAGGGGGGTCTTAAATTCACCCCTCCACTTT. The V call is TRBV30, the J call TRBJ1-6; 7 bases agree with TRBD1. Looked up from germline, CDR1 is GTSNPN and CDR2 is SVGIG (reference sequence). V was pared by 3 bases and J by 7 bases, with 6 bases of the junction left unmatched. The CDR3 is 14 amino acids.